Following are 11 T cell receptor beta chains from one sample sequenced in a study of beta chain features in type 1 diabetes. What was sequenced were expressed TCRB transcripts, since all of the isolated RNA had been reverse transcribed. Assay used: immunoSEQ multiplex PCR; TCRdb lists only in-frame clones, some missing. The profile shows more than 300,000 clones, over 10% of them singletons. What was sequenced was naive CD4+ T cells from blood. These receptors originate from a young man in good health.

The chain couples TRBV7-2 to TRBJ1-6; the D gene is possibly TRBD1 (5 bases). V lost 2 bases and J 8 bases, leaving 13 bases between the germline ends. This CDR3 spans 15 amino acids. CDR1 SGHTA and CDR2 FQGNSA come from the germline V gene. The CDR3: CASSLTPGKDSPLHF. CDR3 coding DNA: TGTGCCAGCAGCTTAACGCCAGGGAAGGATTCACCCCTCCACTTT.

The chain's CDR3 is CASSLYPDQETQYF. CDR3 bases: TGTGCCAGCAGCTTATACCCGGACCAAGAGACCCAGTACTTC. This chain links TRBV7-2 with TRBJ2-5; no reliable D call. With 2 bases removed from V and 0 bases from J, the gap between germline ends came to 7 bases. CDR1 is SGHTA, CDR2 FQGNSA, per germline. There are 14 residues in the CDR3.

This rearrangement joins TRBV27 to TRBJ1-5; 7 bases align to TRBD1. The CDR3 has 14 residues. Germline lookup yields CDR1 MNHEY and CDR2 SMNVEV (reference sequence). With 5 bases clipped from V and 9 bases from J, the junction kept 10 bases outside the gene matches. This CDR3 reads CASSLTRTGRPQHF. The CDR3 nucleotides are TGTGCCAGCAGTCTCACTCGGACAGGAAGGCCCCAGCATTTT.

This clone was picked up a small number of times. CDR3: CASSLLPQGAIGTEAFF. CDR3 DNA: TGTGCCAGCAGCTTACTTCCGCAGGGGGCAATCGGCACTGAAGCTTTCTTT. The chain uses TRBV7-2 and TRBJ1-1, with 8 bases matching TRBD1. With 2 bases clipped from V and 4 bases from J, the junction kept 12 bases outside the gene matches. Germline CDR1 reads SGHTA; CDR2 reads FQGNSA. The CDR3 has 17 amino acids.

J is TRBJ2-5 and V is TRBV7-2, with D perhaps matching TRBD2 (5 bases). Germline CDR1 SGHTA, CDR2 FQGNSA. The CDR3 sequence is 15 residues long. The V and J ends lost 5 bases and 5 bases respectively, with 18 bases between them. CDR3 bases: TGTGCCAGCAGCCCCTGGTTTCGGCCGGGGGAGACCCAGTACTTC. Amino acid sequence: CASSPWFRPGETQYF.

This clone has more than one count but fewer than ten. V and J are TRBV4-3 and TRBJ2-4; D remains ambiguous. CDR1 LGHNA and CDR2 YSLEER come from the germline V gene. This CDR3 comprises 13 residues. Trimming removed 0 bases from V and 7 bases from J, with 7 bases in between. DNA for the CDR3: TGCGCCAGCAGCCAAGATCTCCAGAACATTCAGTACTTC. It specifies CASSQDLQNIQYF.

The genes are TRBV6-5 and TRBJ2-3, with TRBD1 identical over 7 bases. The CDR3 has 16 residues. V lost 2 bases and J lost 6; bases outside the gene matches: 11. Germline CDR1 reads MNHEY; CDR2 reads SVGAGI. CDR3 sequence reads: CASSYLKNRGPDTQYF. As DNA, the CDR3 is TGTGCCAGCAGTTACCTAAAAAACAGGGGTCCCGATACGCAGTATTTT.

The V and J genes are TRBV4-2 and TRBJ2-5, with 9 nucleotides matching TRBD1. The ends lost 4 bases at V and 2 bases at J; junction bases unmatched: 2. CDR3 size: 14 residues. Per the germline V gene, CDR1 is LGHNA and CDR2 is YNFKEQ. The DNA for the CDR3 is TGTGCCAGCAGCCCCGGGACAGGGCAAGAGACCCAGTACTTC. As protein: CASSPGTGQETQYF.

The chain recombines TRBV30 with TRBJ2-5; the D gene is possibly TRBD1 (5 bases). Germline CDR1 is GTSNPN and CDR2 is SVGIG (reference sequence). V shed 3 bases and J shed 4 bases, with 9 bases lying between them. CDR3 length equals 12 residues. The CDR3 DNA reads TGTGCCTGGAGGTCCCAGGGAGAGACCCAGTACTTC. Translation gives CAWRSQGETQYF.

The chain uses TRBV19 and TRBJ1-5; possible D gene TRBD1, 5 bases. The V gene's germline CDR1 is LNHDA and CDR2 SQIVND (reference sequence). This CDR3 is built from 14 residues. V was cut by 4 bases and J by 4 bases, with 11 bases left in between. The CDR3 spells CASSSGTANQPQHF. CDR3 DNA sequence: TGTGCCAGTAGTAGCGGGACGGCTAATCAGCCCCAGCATTTT.

This chain connects TRBV19 to TRBJ2-5; 11 nucleotides line up with TRBD2. Trimming cost V 5 bases and J 3 bases; bases outside gene matches: 8. The CDR3 runs 16 residues. Germline values: CDR1 LNHDA, CDR2 SQIVND (reference sequence). The DNA of the CDR3 is TGTGCCAGTAGTCGGATGGCGGGACTAGCGGAAGAGACCCAGTACTTC. Its translation is CASSRMAGLAEETQYF.